This T cell receptor (beta chain) was sequenced for a study of blood T cell repertoires in COVID-19. Background on the study: COVID-19 samples, acute and convalescent, were from the United States, Italy and Spain. Sample material is recorded as cDNA or gDNA derived from T cells, B-cell-depleted T cells, or PBMCs.

In the study's own analysis: Amplifying reference gene primers gave estimates of nucleated cell counts. Measured with immunoSEQ multiplex PCR; TCRdb has only the in-frame clones, and not every one. That table furnishes V, J and clone size, whereas the DNA furnished D and trimming. This sample carries approximately 130,000 clones, around 80% of them seen once, and the ten largest clones take roughly a tenth. The CDR3 is made up of 13 amino acids. V lost 3 bases and J lost 11; bases outside the gene matches: 5. The V gene's germline CDR1 is GTSNPN and CDR2 SVGIG (reference sequence). Input material: peripheral blood. The sequence was collected from a human donor in a cohort sampled during active COVID-19. The V call is TRBV30, the J call TRBJ1-6; TRBD1 agrees at 9 bases. CDR3 residues: CAWRDRGLAPLHF. The CDR3 nucleotides read TGTGCCTGGAGGGACAGGGGTCTTGCACCCCTCCACTTT.